The 25 T cell receptor beta chains below all came from one sample that was sequenced in a study of control samples from healthy donors and cancer patients. Libraries were prepared by immunoSEQ multiplex PCR; TCRdb keeps only in-frame clonotypes and omits some of them. The data show about 45,000 clones, 75% to 95% seen once. Sequencing was performed on PBMCs. The receptors shown here come from a woman aged 35 to 49 with head and neck cancer.

The chain links TRBV27 to TRBJ1-1; 8 bases map to TRBD1. Germline loops: CDR1 MNHEY, CDR2 SMNVEV (reference sequence). The CDR3 runs to 16 residues. V was pared by 6 bases and J by 6 bases, with 15 bases of the junction left unmatched. The CDR3 protein is CASSLLGQGATSEAFF. CDR3 nucleotide sequence: TGTGCCAGCAGCCTCCTCGGACAGGGAGCAACCTCTGAAGCTTTCTTT.

The J gene is TRBJ2-2, the V gene TRBV10-2; D remains ambiguous. Germline CDR1 WSHSY, CDR2 SAAADI. V gave up 10 bases and J gave up 1 base, with 13 bases separating them. The CDR3 is 14 residues long. The CDR3 sequence: CATSEIGNTGELFF. Written as DNA, the CDR3 is TGCGCCACCAGCGAGATTGGGAACACCGGGGAGCTGTTTTTT.

The chain employs TRBV5-1 and TRBJ2-5; 8 positions agree with TRBD1. Germline values: CDR1 SGHRS, CDR2 YFSETQ. V gave up 3 bases and J gave up 1 base; unmatched junction bases: 5. The CDR3 sequence is 15 residues long. The CDR3 spells CASSSGQGPQETQYF. The CDR3 DNA reads as TGCGCCAGCAGCTCCGGACAGGGCCCCCAAGAGACCCAGTACTTC.

This rearrangement joins TRBV3-1 (or the pseudogene TRBV3-2) to TRBJ2-1; TRBD2 matches at 12 bases. The germline V gene has CDR1 LGHDT and CDR2 YNNKEL (reference sequence). This CDR3 spans 20 amino acids. J lost 1 base, V lost 1 base, and 11 bases had no gene match. The CDR3 reads CASSQGRRLAGEGSYNEQFF. DNA of the CDR3: TGTGCCAGCAGCCAAGGCAGGAGACTAGCGGGAGAAGGATCCTACAATGAGCAGTTCTTC.

The DNA of the CDR3 is TGCGCAAAGCAGGGCTTGTGGGGGAGTAATGAAAAACTGTTTTTT. This codes for CAKQGLWGSNEKLFF. This sequence joins TRBV10-1 and TRBJ1-4; D might be TRBD1 (5 bases). The V gene's germline CDR1 is WNHNN and CDR2 SYGVQD (reference sequence). The CDR3 contains 15 residues.

The chain joins TRBV3-1 (or the pseudogene TRBV3-2) to TRBJ2-7, with 9 bases that match TRBD1. The CDR3 is made up of 15 amino acids. J lost 4 bases, V lost 1 base, and 5 bases had no gene match. Per the germline V gene, CDR1 is LGHDT and CDR2 is YNNKEL (reference sequence). CDR3 loop: CASSQATGGGYEQYF. The DNA of the CDR3 is TGTGCCAGCAGCCAAGCGACAGGGGGGGGATACGAGCAGTACTTC.

This sequence joins TRBV11-1 and TRBJ1-1, with D perhaps matching TRBD1 (6 bases). The CDR3 has 14 residues. The V gene's germline CDR1 is SGHAT and CDR2 FQDESV (reference sequence). Trimming took off 4 bases at V and 7 bases at J, with 16 bases between the two ends. The CDR3 region is CASSSAREGGEAFF. The CDR3 nucleotides are TGTGCCAGCAGCTCGGCCAGGGAAGGGGGTGAAGCTTTCTTT.

The DNA for the CDR3 is TGTGCCAGCAGCTGGACTAGCGGGGCCACCGGGGAGCTGTTTTTT. It yields the protein CASSWTSGATGELFF. The chain couples TRBV7-2 to TRBJ2-2, with 12 bases matching TRBD2. Germline V lookup: CDR1 SGHTA, CDR2 FQGNSA. J lost 4 bases, V lost 4 bases, and 1 base had no gene match. This CDR3 has 15 residues.

V usage is TRBV13 and J usage is TRBJ2-5; 8 positions match TRBD2. With 5 bases clipped from V and 4 bases from J, the junction kept 9 bases outside the gene matches. The CDR3 totals 15 residues. Germline V lookup: CDR1 PRHDT, CDR2 FYEKMQ (reference sequence). CDR3 bases: TGTGCCAGCAGCCCCCGGGGGGGACTAGGAGAGACCCAGTACTTC. It codes for CASSPRGGLGETQYF.

The V gene is TRBV5-8, the J gene TRBJ1-5, with unresolved D. Germline V gives CDR1 SGHTS, CDR2 YDEGEE. The CDR3 totals 14 residues. Trimming left V 4 bases short and J 2 bases short, with 10 bases between. The CDR3 loop is CASSVGIGNQPQHF. Here the CDR3 DNA reads TGTGCCAGCAGCGTAGGGATTGGCAATCAGCCCCAGCATTTT.

The J gene is TRBJ1-2, the V gene TRBV4-1, with 7 bases that match TRBD1. CDR1 and CDR2 (germline): MGHRA, YSYEKL. J lost 7 bases, V lost 3 bases, and 8 bases had no gene match. This CDR3 spans 14 amino acids. CDR3 in amino acids: CASSQGEGASGYTF. The CDR3 nucleotides are TGCGCCAGCAGCCAGGGTGAGGGGGCCAGTGGCTACACCTTC.

This clone showed up just a few times. The chain recombines TRBV5-1 with TRBJ1-1; D might be TRBD1 (6 bases). The CDR3 covers 15 residues. The V end lost 5 bases, the J end lost 1 base, and 15 bases lay between the germline ends. The germline V gene has CDR1 SGHRS and CDR2 YFSETQ. The CDR3 coding sequence is TGCGCCAGCAGGGCCTATAAGGGACAGAACACTGAAGCTTTCTTT. It is translated as CASRAYKGQNTEAFF.

The chain joins TRBV6-5 to TRBJ1-1; tentative D call: TRBD1 (6 bases). This CDR3 has 14 residues. CDR1 is MNHEY and CDR2 is SVGAGI in the germline V gene. V was clipped by 6 bases and J by 1 base, with 12 bases between them. CDR3 nucleotide sequence: TGTGCCAGCAGGACGAGGACAGCGAACACTGAAGCTTTCTTT. Its protein product is CASRTRTANTEAFF.

This clone has just a few counts. The chain combines TRBV12-3 or TRBV12-4 with TRBJ1-2; D might be TRBD1 (6 bases). The CDR3 length is 13 residues. V lost 3 bases, J lost 2 bases, and 7 bases lay in between. The CDR3 nucleotides are TGTGCCAGCAGTTTTGGACAGAACTATGGCTACACCTTC. Translating it yields CASSFGQNYGYTF.

CDR3 loop: CASSQGGGLAGLYF. CDR3 coding DNA: TGTGCCAGCAGCCAAGGGGGAGGGCTAGCGGGACTTTATTTT. The gene calls are TRBV3-1 (or the pseudogene TRBV3-2) and TRBJ2-3, with 9 bases that match TRBD2. V lost 1 base to trimming and J lost 15 bases; unmatched junction nucleotides: 11. The CDR3 has 14 residues. In germline, CDR1 is LGHDT, CDR2 YNNKEL (reference sequence).

The chain recombines TRBV27 with TRBJ2-7; a possible D gene is TRBD2 (6 bases). Looked up from germline, CDR1 is MNHEY and CDR2 is SMNVEV (reference sequence). CDR3 length equals 13 residues. Deletions cut 5 bases from V and 3 bases from J, with 11 bases between. For the CDR3, the DNA is TGTGCCAGCAGTCGCGGGACTGGCTACGAGCAGTACTTC. This encodes CASSRGTGYEQYF.

The chain has TRBV25-1 and TRBJ1-5; D call uncertain. Germline CDR1 and CDR2: MGHDK and SYGVNS. The CDR3 has 14 amino acids. Trimming removed 3 bases at V and 9 bases at J, with 15 bases between. The CDR3 is CASSDPGPGMPQHF. The CDR3 coding sequence is TGTGCCAGCAGTGACCCCGGGCCGGGGATGCCCCAGCATTTT.

The chain links TRBV9 to TRBJ2-3, with D uncertain. Germline V gene lookup returns CDR1 SGDLS and CDR2 YYNGEE. Deletions cut 0 bases from V and 4 bases from J, with 9 bases between. CDR3 length equals 14 residues. The CDR3 DNA follows: TGTGCCAGCAGCGTAGAGGCGAGGCCAGATACGCAGTATTTT. It is translated as CASSVEARPDTQYF.

This chain's CDR3 is CASSQVLGGRQPQHF. The CDR3 DNA follows: TGCGCCAGCAGCCAAGTATTAGGAGGGCGTCAGCCCCAGCATTTT. This chain uses TRBV4-1 with TRBJ1-5; D gene uncertain. The CDR3 totals 15 residues. Germline CDR1 MGHRA, CDR2 YSYEKL. V lost 1 base and J lost 6, with 13 bases in between.

The rearrangement uses TRBV7-9 and TRBJ1-2; D unresolved. Deletions cut 5 bases from V and 4 bases from J, with 20 bases between. Germline V gene sequence: CDR1 SEHNR, CDR2 FQNEAQ (reference sequence). CDR3 length: 16 residues. The CDR3 region has the DNA TGTGCCAGCAGCCCAGGTGGGAACACTGGGAGCTATGGCTACACCTTC. Translation: CASSPGGNTGSYGYTF.

The chain combines TRBV11-2 with TRBJ2-1; possibly TRBD2 for D (5 bases). CDR1 is SGHAT and CDR2 is FQNNGV in the germline V gene. There are 16 residues in the CDR3. Trimming stripped 5 bases from V and 1 base from J, with 15 bases between. As DNA, the CDR3 is TGTGCCAGCAGCCACTACCGGGGTCAATCCTACAATGAGCAGTTCTTC. Amino acids: CASSHYRGQSYNEQFF.

This chain connects TRBV5-5 to TRBJ2-1; D possibly corresponds to TRBD1 (6 bases). The CDR3 is 14 residues long. Per the germline V gene, CDR1 is SGHKS and CDR2 is YYEKEE (reference sequence). Trimming removed 3 bases from V and 2 bases from J, with 9 bases in between. The CDR3 reads CASSWGQTYNEQFF. CDR3 sequence (DNA): TGTGCCAGCAGCTGGGGGCAGACCTACAATGAGCAGTTCTTC.

V and J are TRBV30 and TRBJ1-5; D unresolved. Germline V lookup: CDR1 GTSNPN, CDR2 SVGIG (reference sequence). V lost 3 bases to trimming and J lost 0 bases, with 6 bases between them. The CDR3 has 13 residues. The CDR3 region has the DNA TGTGCCTGGAGCCAAGATAGCAATCAGCCCCAGCATTTT. Its protein product is CAWSQDSNQPQHF.

The genes are TRBV5-1 and TRBJ1-1, with 8 bases aligning to TRBD1. The CDR3 runs to 14 residues. V was pared by 0 bases and J by 5 bases, with 3 bases of the junction left unmatched. CDR1 SGHRS and CDR2 YFSETQ come from the germline V gene. The CDR3 spells CASSLGTGQTEAFF. DNA for the CDR3: TGCGCCAGCAGCTTGGGGACAGGGCAAACTGAAGCTTTCTTT.

The chain links TRBV4-1 to TRBJ2-1; D possibly corresponds to TRBD2 (5 bases). The CDR3 contains 14 residues. The V end was cut by 0 bases, the J end by 10 bases, with 13 bases between. Germline V gene sequence: CDR1 MGHRA, CDR2 YSYEKL. The CDR3, as DNA: TGCGCCAGCAGCCAAGAATACGGTCGCGGGGAGCAGTTCTTC. Amino acids: CASSQEYGRGEQFF.